This entry is about one T cell receptor beta chain. Profiling relied on immunoSEQ multiplex PCR, and the TCRdb table lists in-frame clones only, not all of them. Of approximately 89,000 clones in the sample, approximately 94% were seen once. This specimen belongs to a study of T cell changes during pregnancy in multiple sclerosis. Per the germline V gene, CDR1 is PRHDT and CDR2 is FYEKMQ (reference sequence). The CDR3 totals 13 residues. Deletions cut 1 base from V and 1 base from J, with 5 bases between. The gene calls are TRBV13 and TRBJ2-7, with no clear D. The receptor comes from a female donor with multiple sclerosis, enrolled in a pregnancy study. Specimen: peripheral blood, collected in the third trimester of pregnancy. DNA for the CDR3: TGTGCCAGCAGCTTAGCGCAGTCCTACGAGCAGTACTTC. Translating it yields CASSLAQSYEQYF.